What follows describes a single TCR beta chain. Its matching antigen is unknown. The data were obtained in a study of T cell responses to AZD1222 COVID-19 vaccine. Whole-study results and caveats: Regions 160-218 and 743-854 held dominance among vaccine-associated CD4 TCRs, which spanned spike. Without day 14 samples, only post-peak T cell repertoires were studied. In the spike-specific TCR repertoire, nearly half reportedly target unmutated variant regions. Two AZD1222 administrations were followed by greater Spike-specific TCR breadth and depth.

This CDR3 contains 13 residues. Per the germline V gene, CDR1 is SGHRS and CDR2 is YFSETQ. V shed 4 bases and J 5 bases; nucleotides not matched to a gene: 5. Only in-frame clones appear in the TCRdb table, and some are missing; sequencing was by immunoSEQ multiplex PCR. The table shows some 80,000 clones, with approximately 88% occurring only once. This clonotype was sampled from an adult who received the MenACWY meningococcal vaccine as a control. The source was peripheral blood, collected 28 days after the second dose of the MenACWY control vaccine. The chain uses TRBV5-1 and TRBJ1-1, with TRBD1 identical over 7 bases. CDR3 residues: CASSDPGGTEAFF. The CDR3 DNA is TGCGCCAGCAGCGATCCAGGGGGAACTGAAGCTTTCTTT.